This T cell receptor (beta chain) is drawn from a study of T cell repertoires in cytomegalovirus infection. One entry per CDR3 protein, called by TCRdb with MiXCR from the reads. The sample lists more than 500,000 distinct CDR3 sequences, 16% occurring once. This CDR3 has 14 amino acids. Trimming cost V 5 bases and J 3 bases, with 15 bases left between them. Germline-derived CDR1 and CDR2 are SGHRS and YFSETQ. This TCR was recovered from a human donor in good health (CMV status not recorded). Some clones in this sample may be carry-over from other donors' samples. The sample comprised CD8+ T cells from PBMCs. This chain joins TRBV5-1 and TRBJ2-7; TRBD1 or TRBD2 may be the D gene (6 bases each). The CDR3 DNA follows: TGCGCCAGCAGACCCCCGGGGGCGTACTACGAGCAGTACTTC. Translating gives CASRPPGAYYEQYF.